Listed below are T cell receptor beta chains from one sample, sequenced in a study of OX40 agonist ivuxolimab in advanced cancers. The data were produced by immunoSEQ multiplex PCR, yet TCRdb's version contains in-frame clones alone and is incomplete. The sample contains about 110,000 clones, about nine tenths of which appear only once. The sequencing used CD4+ or CD8+ T cells sorted from blood, collected in a trial of the OX40 agonist ivuxolimab. These receptors were obtained from an adult with an advanced solid tumor such as melanoma, head and neck, liver or kidney cancer. Both conserved end residues are part of each CDR3. The order of the fields is V gene, clone size, J gene, D gene, CDR3 DNA, CDR3 protein. A D gene is named only where the DNA matches it firmly. Rows may omit the clone size; those that give it use once, few, many or a size class.

V: TRBV6-4; size: -; J: TRBJ2-7; D: TRBD2; DNA: TGTGCCAGCAGTTACCCCGGGTTAGCGGGCTACGAGCAGTACTTC; CDR3: CASSYPGLAGYEQYF
V: TRBV27; size: -; J: TRBJ2-3; D: TRBD2; DNA: TGTGCCAGCAGTTATCGACTAGCGGGGGGAACAGATACGCAGTATTTT; CDR3: CASSYRLAGGTDTQYF
V: TRBV7-9; size: -; J: TRBJ2-3; D: -; DNA: TGTGCCAGCAGCTTAGGCTTTTCCGATACGCAGTATTTT; CDR3: CASSLGFSDTQYF
V: TRBV4-1; size: -; J: TRBJ2-7; D: TRBD1; DNA: TGCGCCAGCAGCCAACCCGGACAGGGGACCTACGAGCAGTACTTC; CDR3: CASSQPGQGTYEQYF
V: TRBV28; size: -; J: TRBJ1-2; D: TRBD1; DNA: TGTGCCAGCAAGGGGACAGGCCTCTATGGCTACACCTTC; CDR3: CASKGTGLYGYTF
V: TRBV18; size: -; J: TRBJ2-7; D: -; DNA: TGTGCCAGCTCAGAAGGGGCCTACGAGCAGTACTTC; CDR3: CASSEGAYEQYF
V: TRBV7-2; size: -; J: TRBJ1-5; D: -; DNA: TGTGCCAGCAGCTTAGCCCATCAGCCCCAGCATTTT; CDR3: CASSLAHQPQHF
V: TRBV4-3; size: -; J: TRBJ1-5; D: -; DNA: TGCGCCAGCAGCCAGGGACATTTTAGCAATCAGCCCCAGCATTTT; CDR3: CASSQGHFSNQPQHF
V: TRBV5-3; size: -; J: TRBJ2-7; D: -; DNA: TGTGCCAGAAGGTTAGGACAGAGTAATATAGGAAGCTACGAGCAGTACTTC; CDR3: CARRLGQSNIGSYEQYF
V: TRBV10-3; size: -; J: TRBJ2-2; D: -; DNA: TGTGCCATCAGTTTTAGACAAACCCCAGGAGGCGGGGAGCTGTTTTTT; CDR3: CAISFRQTPGGGELFF
V: TRBV6-5; size: -; J: TRBJ2-2; D: TRBD2; DNA: TGTGCCAGCAGTTACGGCGGGGGGTACACCGGGGAGCTGTTTTTT; CDR3: CASSYGGGYTGELFF
V: TRBV7-8; size: -; J: TRBJ2-1; D: TRBD2; DNA: TGTGCCAGCAGCCGCGGGGGGGCCTCCTACAATGAGCAGTTCTTC; CDR3: CASSRGGASYNEQFF
V: TRBV30; size: -; J: TRBJ2-7; D: TRBD1; DNA: TGTGCCTGGAGAGAGACAGGGGGCCCCTACGAGCAGTACTTC; CDR3: CAWRETGGPYEQYF
V: TRBV6-5; size: -; J: TRBJ2-7; D: -; DNA: TGTGCCAGCAGTTACTCCCGGCAAGGCGGCGAGCAGTACTTC; CDR3: CASSYSRQGGEQYF
V: TRBV9; size: once; J: TRBJ2-7; D: TRBD2; DNA: TGTGCCAGCAGCGCGGGACTAGCGGGGGGTATTTACGAGCAGTACTTC; CDR3: CASSAGLAGGIYEQYF